Listed here are 6 T cell receptor beta chains from one sample, sequenced in a study of blood T cell repertoires in COVID-19. Method: immunoSEQ multiplex PCR; TCRdb's copy keeps in-frame clones and lacks some. The data hold hundreds of thousands of clones, with 70% to 90% observed a single time. The sample taken for sequencing was PBMCs or T cells enriched from blood (not recorded which). The receptors were gathered from a woman aged 40-49 years who had recovered from COVID-19.

DNA for the CDR3: TGTGCAAGTCGCTTAAAAGTAACAGGGGTCTACAATGAGCAGTTCTTC. Translation gives CASRLKVTGVYNEQFF. The chain is built from TRBV12-2 and TRBJ2-1; the table's D gene call, TRBD1, was not cross checked with the DNA. TRBV12-2 is labeled a pseudogene. There are 16 residues in the CDR3.

This chain links TRBV10-3 with TRBJ1-1, with 9 bases lining up with TRBD1. This CDR3 has 14 residues. Germline V gene sequence: CDR1 ENHRY, CDR2 SYGVKD. Germline trimming cut 3 bases from V and 5 bases from J; bases unmatched to any gene: 4. The CDR3 protein is CAISDGTGLTEAFF. For the CDR3, the DNA is TGTGCCATCAGTGACGGGACAGGGCTAACTGAAGCTTTCTTT.

The rearrangement uses TRBV30 and TRBJ1-5; 8 nucleotides agree with TRBD1. Germline CDR1 and CDR2: GTSNPN and SVGIG (reference sequence). Losses at the gene ends were 0 bases for V and 2 bases for J; bases not matched to a gene: 3. The CDR3 runs to 15 residues. This CDR3 reads CAWSVQGEGNQPQHF. In DNA, the CDR3 is TGTGCCTGGAGTGTACAGGGGGAAGGCAATCAGCCCCAGCATTTT.

J is TRBJ1-2 and V is TRBV28; 9 bases match TRBD1. This CDR3 is built from 15 residues. Germline trimming cut 2 bases from V and 5 bases from J; bases unmatched to any gene: 6. Germline CDR1 MDHEN, CDR2 SYDVKM. Here the CDR3 DNA reads TGTGCCAGCAGTTTAAATCTCGGGACAGGGTATGGCTACACCTTC. Protein product: CASSLNLGTGYGYTF.

This clone has just one count. This chain uses TRBV5-1 with TRBJ1-1; D unresolved. The CDR3 is 18 amino acids. Germline V gene data show CDR1 as SGHRS and CDR2 as YFSETQ. V was pared by 0 bases and J by 3 bases, with 21 bases between. This CDR3 reads CASSLASGLLREDTEAFF. The CDR3 DNA follows: TGCGCCAGCAGCTTGGCCTCGGGCCTCCTAAGGGAGGACACTGAAGCTTTCTTT. The variable domain in full, completed from reference TRBV5-1 and TRBJ1-1, reads KAGVTQTPRYLIKTRGQQVTLSCSPISGHRSVSWYQQTPGQGLQFLFEYFSETQRNKGNFPGRFSGRQFSNSRSEMNVSTLELGDSALYLCASSLASGLLREDTEAFFGQGTRLTVV.

V is TRBV27 and J is TRBJ1-4; the D is unclear. The CDR3 runs 14 residues. Trimming took 3 bases from V and 0 from J, leaving 5 bases between them. CDR1 and CDR2 from the germline V gene are MNHEY and SMNVEV (reference sequence). The CDR3 sequence is CASSLAATNEKLFF. The DNA for the CDR3 is TGTGCCAGCAGTTTGGCTGCAACTAATGAAAAACTGTTTTTT.